This entry concerns a single TCR beta chain. The CDR3 is made up of 14 amino acids. The germline gives CDR1 KGHDR, CDR2 SFDVKD. V was pared by 7 bases and J by 6 bases, with 5 bases of the junction left unmatched. Under the authors' procedure: Amplifying reference gene primers gave estimates of nucleated cell counts. Sequencing used immunoSEQ multiplex PCR; TCRdb keeps in-frame clones, though not all of them. V and J calls and clone size follow that table, whereas D and trimming were derived from the DNA. Of a few hundred thousand clones in the sample, around 82% are singletons; the top ten hold roughly 8.6%. The data belong to a study of blood T cell repertoires in COVID-19. Study-level information: Collection of acute and convalescent COVID-19 samples took place in the United States, Italy and Spain. T cells, B-cell-depleted T cells, or PBMCs supplied cDNA or gDNA.

Sequenced: peripheral blood. This TCR came from a human donor in a cohort sampled during active COVID-19. The chain recombines TRBV24-1 with TRBJ2-2; 9 nucleotides line up with TRBD1. The chain's CDR3 is CATRGQGVAGELFF. DNA for the CDR3: TGTGCCACCAGGGGACAGGGAGTAGCCGGGGAGCTGTTTTTT.